This entry lists 27 T cell receptor beta chains sequenced from one sample in a study of cytomegalovirus exposure and HLA in healthy donors. Primers included in the PCR were 60 Vbeta and 13 Jbeta primers. Clones were read by immunoSEQ multiplex PCR, and TCRdb kept only the in-frame ones, dropping some. The table lists under 200,000 clones, 70% to 90% of them singletons. Input material: PBMCs. The receptors derive from a woman in her 30s in good health and CMV-seropositive.

This chain connects TRBV19 to TRBJ1-2, with 12 nucleotides matching TRBD1. This CDR3 has 15 residues. Trimming at V came to 5 bases and at J to 4 bases, leaving 5 bases not matched to a gene. Germline values: CDR1 LNHDA, CDR2 SQIVND (reference sequence). CDR3 in DNA: TGTGCCAGTAGTCTCGGGACAGGGGGCGGCTATGGCTACACCTTC. Translating gives CASSLGTGGGYGYTF.

This clone showed up just a few times. The chain employs TRBV5-4 and TRBJ2-7, with D possibly being TRBD1 (6 bases). Trimming took 1 base from V and 7 from J, leaving 18 bases between them. The CDR3 consists of 15 residues. Germline V lookup: CDR1 SGHNT, CDR2 YYREEE (reference sequence). The CDR3 DNA reads as TGTGCCAGCAGCTTGTTCGGACAGCCAGCTGGAGAGCAGTACTTC. Amino acids: CASSLFGQPAGEQYF. The full variable domain, its missing parts supplied by reference TRBV5-4 and TRBJ2-7, is ETGVTQSPTHLIKTRGQQVTLRCSSQSGHNTVSWYQQALGQGPQFIFQYYREEENGRGNFPPRFSGLQFPNYSSELNVNALELDDSALYLCASSLFGQPAGEQYFGPGTRLTVT.

The V call is TRBV6-1, the J call TRBJ1-5; D unclear. The CDR3 extends over 13 amino acids. V dropped 10 bases and J dropped 5 bases, with 15 bases sitting between them. Germline CDR1 reads MNHNS; CDR2 reads SASEGT. CDR3 residues: CATSKFRDQPQHF. The CDR3 DNA is TGTGCCACCTCTAAATTCCGAGATCAGCCCCAGCATTTT.

This rearrangement joins TRBV18 to TRBJ2-4; D might be TRBD2 (5 bases). The CDR3 extends over 16 amino acids. Germline CDR1 reads KGHSH; CDR2 reads LQKENI. V dropped 2 bases and J dropped 0 bases, with 11 bases sitting between them. This CDR3 is CASSPVGRLAKNIQYF. For the CDR3, the DNA is TGTGCCAGCTCACCAGTGGGGAGACTAGCCAAAAACATTCAGTACTTC.

The chain has TRBV6-4 and TRBJ1-2; the D gene is possibly TRBD1 (6 bases). The germline gives CDR1 MRHNA, CDR2 SNTAGT. The CDR3 spans 15 residues. V shed 7 bases and J shed 0 bases, with 15 bases lying between them. CDR3 residues: CASTVVDRTNYGYTF. Written as DNA, the CDR3 is TGTGCCAGCACCGTGGTGGACAGAACTAACTATGGCTACACCTTC.

This clone appeared once. The chain uses TRBV2 and TRBJ2-2; 8 bases are shared with TRBD1. Germline V lookup: CDR1 SNHLY, CDR2 FYNNEI. The V segment lost 6 bases and the J segment 4 bases; nucleotides outside the gene matches: 7. This CDR3 comprises 15 residues. The CDR3 here is CASSLRGLRTGELFF. The CDR3 region has the DNA TGTGCCAGCAGCCTCAGGGGGCTACGCACCGGGGAGCTGTTTTTT. Based on the CDR3 plus reference TRBV2 and TRBJ2-2, the full variable domain is EPEVTQTPSHQVTQMGQEVILRCVPISNHLYFYWYRQILGQKVEFLVSFYNNEISEKSEIFDDQFSVERPDGSNFTLKIRSTKLEDSAMYFCASSLRGLRTGELFFGEGSRLTVL.

The gene calls are TRBV5-1 and TRBJ2-3, with unresolved D. This CDR3 is built from 12 residues. The germline V gene encodes CDR1 SGHRS and CDR2 YFSETQ. V lost 3 bases, J lost 1 base, and 3 bases lay in between. CDR3 loop: CASSSGTDTQYF. CDR3 coding DNA: TGCGCCAGCAGCTCAGGCACAGATACGCAGTATTTT. The complete variable domain, with remaining parts taken from reference TRBV5-1 and TRBJ2-3, reads KAGVTQTPRYLIKTRGQQVTLSCSPISGHRSVSWYQQTPGQGLQFLFEYFSETQRNKGNFPGRFSGRQFSNSRSEMNVSTLELGDSALYLCASSSGTDTQYFGPGTRLTVL.

The chain uses TRBV7-9 and TRBJ1-6; 7 nucleotides match TRBD1. The V and J ends lost 10 bases and 6 bases, in that order; junction bases with no gene match: 18. The CDR3 has 17 amino acids. Germline values: CDR1 SEHNR, CDR2 FQNEAQ (reference sequence). The CDR3, as DNA: TGTGCCACCGATAGTGGACAGGCGATCCCCCTTAATTCACCCCTCCACTTT. This gives the protein CATDSGQAIPLNSPLHF.

This sequence joins TRBV6-5 and TRBJ2-7, with 11 bases fitting TRBD1. Germline V gene data show CDR1 as MNHEY and CDR2 as SVGAGI. Unmatched junction bases numbered 7, after V lost 7 bases and J lost 8 bases. This CDR3 region has 13 residues. CDR3 sequence reads: CASTRTGGAKQYF. CDR3 DNA: TGTGCCAGCACCCGGACAGGGGGCGCAAAGCAGTACTTC.

The CDR3 region is CASSPPDRYNYGYTF. CDR3 bases: TGTGCCAGCAGCCCACCGGACAGATATAACTATGGCTACACCTTC. The V and J genes are TRBV7-9 and TRBJ1-2; D possibly corresponds to TRBD1 (6 bases). V lost 5 bases and J 1 base, leaving 14 bases between the germline ends. The CDR3 runs to 15 residues. Looked up from germline, CDR1 is SEHNR and CDR2 is FQNEAQ (reference sequence).

The chain employs TRBV27 and TRBJ2-2; D remains ambiguous. The V and J ends lost 5 bases and 2 bases respectively, with 3 bases between them. CDR3 length: 12 amino acids. Per the germline V gene, CDR1 is MNHEY and CDR2 is SMNVEV (reference sequence). CDR3 sequence: CASSLNTGELFF. In DNA form, the CDR3 reads TGTGCCAGCAGTCTTAACACCGGGGAGCTGTTTTTT.

The rearrangement links TRBV10-3 to TRBJ1-1, with 8 positions matching TRBD1. There are 14 residues in the CDR3. V shed 7 bases and J 4 bases; nucleotides not matched to a gene: 8. Germline V gene lookup returns CDR1 ENHRY and CDR2 SYGVKD. The DNA for the CDR3 is TGTGCCATCACCGCGACAGGGGTGAGCACTGAAGCTTTCTTT. Translated: CAITATGVSTEAFF.

The rearrangement uses TRBV11-2 and TRBJ2-7; tentatively, D is TRBD2 (6 bases). V was clipped by 5 bases and J by 2 bases, with 19 bases between them. This CDR3 has 16 amino acids. Germline CDR1 is SGHAT and CDR2 is FQNNGV. Here the CDR3 reads CASSVYGGPTPYEQYF. CDR3 in DNA: TGTGCCAGCAGCGTCTACGGGGGACCAACTCCCTACGAGCAGTACTTC.

The rearrangement links TRBV7-7 to TRBJ2-1; 7 positions match TRBD1. Germline trimming cut 1 base from V and 5 bases from J; bases unmatched to any gene: 2. From germline, CDR1 is SSHAT and CDR2 FNYEAQ (reference sequence). This CDR3 contains 14 residues. The CDR3 protein is CASSLEGADNEQFF. DNA for the CDR3: TGTGCCAGCAGCTTAGAGGGGGCCGACAATGAGCAGTTCTTC.

The chain links TRBV30 to TRBJ1-2; 8 bases agree with TRBD1. Germline V gene sequence: CDR1 GTSNPN, CDR2 SVGIG (reference sequence). The CDR3 runs 14 residues. V lost 3 bases and J lost 2; bases outside the gene matches: 5. DNA of the CDR3: TGTGCCTGGAGACTCACAGGGGGAAACTATGGCTACACCTTC. Its translation: CAWRLTGGNYGYTF.

This clone has a single count. The rearrangement links TRBV28 to TRBJ1-2; the D is unclear. Trimming shortened V by 3 bases and J by 8 bases, and 10 bases separated the two germline ends. The CDR3 spans 12 residues. Per the germline V gene, CDR1 is MDHEN and CDR2 is SYDVKM. CDR3 residues: CASSFPGRGYTF. Here the CDR3 DNA reads TGTGCCAGCAGTTTTCCCGGGAGGGGCTACACCTTC.

The chain uses TRBV5-6 and TRBJ1-6, with a tentative D call TRBD1 (6 bases). The V gene lost 4 bases and the J gene lost 9 bases, with 14 bases spanning the gap. The CDR3 extends over 14 amino acids. Germline CDR1 and CDR2: SGHDT and YYEEEE. CDR3: CASSLRGRASPLHF. CDR3 in DNA: TGTGCCAGCAGCCTCAGGGGACGGGCTTCACCCCTCCACTTT.

The J gene is TRBJ2-3, the V gene TRBV7-2; 11 bases are a match to TRBD1. Unmatched junction bases numbered 3, after V lost 6 bases and J lost 4 bases. CDR1 and CDR2 from the germline V gene are SGHTA and FQGNSA. This CDR3 is built from 14 residues. CDR3 DNA sequence: TGTGCCAGCAGATGGACAGGGGGCCCAGATACGCAGTATTTT. Its translation: CASRWTGGPDTQYF.

This clone has only a few counts. The chain recombines TRBV5-6 with TRBJ2-5, with 11 bases fitting TRBD2. Germline V gene lookup returns CDR1 SGHDT and CDR2 YYEEEE. V lost 3 bases and J lost 4; bases outside the gene matches: 17. The CDR3 is 19 amino acids. For the CDR3, the DNA is TGTGCCAGCAGCTGGGACGGTAACCACGGGCTAGCGGGGGGAGAGACCCAGTACTTC. Translated, it gives CASSWDGNHGLAGGETQYF.

The rearrangement links TRBV29-1 to TRBJ2-1; no clear D gene. Germline assignment: CDR1 SQVTM and CDR2 ANQGSEA. V dropped 2 bases and J dropped 8 bases, with 10 bases sitting between them. The CDR3 loop spans 12 amino acids. The CDR3 DNA follows: TGCAGCGTTGAACTAGTAGGCGATGAGCAGTTCTTC. Amino acids: CSVELVGDEQFF.

This chain uses TRBV5-1 with TRBJ1-1; 8 nucleotides line up with TRBD1. The germline CDR1 and CDR2 sequences are SGHRS and YFSETQ. Germline trimming cut 5 bases from V and 0 bases from J; bases unmatched to any gene: 6. The CDR3 consists of 15 residues. CDR3 coding DNA: TGCGCCAGCAGTCATGGACAGGGTCTGAACACTGAAGCTTTCTTT. Its translation: CASSHGQGLNTEAFF.

The chain uses TRBV9 and TRBJ2-1; a possible D gene is TRBD2 (5 bases). Trimming left V 0 bases short and J 8 bases short, with 15 bases between. Per germline, CDR1 SGDLS and CDR2 YYNGEE. There are 15 residues in the CDR3. CDR3 amino acids: CASSVAGISSYEQFF. The CDR3 nucleotides are TGTGCCAGCAGCGTAGCCGGGATCAGCAGCTATGAGCAGTTCTTC.

This clone was seen more than once but under ten times. The V and J genes are TRBV19 and TRBJ1-5, with D possibly matching TRBD1 (5 bases). V lost 7 bases to trimming and J lost 3 bases, with 25 bases between them. In germline, CDR1 is LNHDA, CDR2 SQIVND (reference sequence). The length of the CDR3 is 18 residues. This CDR3 is CASIARDSIIKINQPQHF. The CDR3 DNA reads as TGTGCCAGTATCGCCCGAGACAGCATTATCAAGATCAATCAGCCCCAGCATTTT.

This chain joins TRBV7-8 and TRBJ1-6, with unresolved D. CDR3 length: 17 amino acids. CDR1 is SGHVS, CDR2 FQNEAQ, per germline. The germline V and J ends were trimmed by 1 base and 0 bases, with 10 bases remaining between them. The CDR3 here is CASSLGGKSSYNSPLHF. In nucleotides, the CDR3 is TGTGCCAGCAGCTTAGGAGGGAAAAGCTCCTATAATTCACCCCTCCACTTT. Variable domain in full (rest from reference TRBV7-8 and TRBJ1-6): GAGVSQSPRYKVAKRGQDVALRCDPISGHVSLFWYQQALGQGPEFLTYFQNEAQLDKSGLPSDRFFAERPEGSVSTLKIQRTQQEDSAVYLCASSLGGKSSYNSPLHFGNGTRLTVT.

The rearrangement links TRBV2 to TRBJ2-1; D might be TRBD1 (5 bases). This CDR3 has 15 amino acids. V dropped 2 bases and J dropped 5 bases, with 13 bases sitting between them. From germline, CDR1 is SNHLY and CDR2 FYNNEI. Here the CDR3 DNA reads TGTGCCAGCAGTGAACCGTGGACAAACGACAATGAGCAGTTCTTC. This encodes CASSEPWTNDNEQFF.

This clone was seen just once. This sequence joins TRBV7-6 and TRBJ2-5, with a weak D call TRBD2 (8 bases). The V end lost 0 bases, the J end lost 4 bases, and 15 bases lay between the germline ends. Germline V CDR1 and CDR2: SGHVS, FNYEAQ. The CDR3 runs to 16 residues. CDR3 nucleotide sequence: TGTGCCAGCAGCTTAGCGGCGACAGGGACTAGAGAGACCCAGTACTTC. This sequence encodes CASSLAATGTRETQYF.

There are a few counts of this clone. The V and J genes are TRBV9 and TRBJ1-2, with a weak D call TRBD1 (6 bases). V was trimmed by 4 bases and J by 6 bases, leaving 13 bases between them. The CDR3 has 13 amino acids. Germline CDR1 SGDLS, CDR2 YYNGEE. The CDR3 is CASSLDQGHGYTF. The CDR3 region has the DNA TGTGCCAGCAGCCTCGATCAGGGGCATGGCTACACCTTC.